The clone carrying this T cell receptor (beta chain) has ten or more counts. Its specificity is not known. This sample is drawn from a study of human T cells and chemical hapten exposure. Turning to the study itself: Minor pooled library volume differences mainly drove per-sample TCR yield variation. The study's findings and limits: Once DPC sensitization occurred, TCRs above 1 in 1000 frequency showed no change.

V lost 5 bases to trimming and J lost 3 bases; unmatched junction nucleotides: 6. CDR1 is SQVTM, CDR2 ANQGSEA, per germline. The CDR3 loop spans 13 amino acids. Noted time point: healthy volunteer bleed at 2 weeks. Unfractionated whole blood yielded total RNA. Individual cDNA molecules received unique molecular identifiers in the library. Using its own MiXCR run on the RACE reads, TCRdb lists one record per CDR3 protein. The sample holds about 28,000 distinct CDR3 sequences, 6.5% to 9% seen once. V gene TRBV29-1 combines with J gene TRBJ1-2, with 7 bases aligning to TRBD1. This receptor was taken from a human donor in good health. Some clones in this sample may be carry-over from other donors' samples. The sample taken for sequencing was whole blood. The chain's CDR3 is CSVSTGNDYGYTF. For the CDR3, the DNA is TGCAGCGTTTCGACAGGGAATGACTATGGCTACACCTTC.